This T cell receptor beta chain was retrieved from a study of blood T cell repertoires in COVID-19. The wider study: T cells, B-cell-depleted T cells, or PBMCs supplied cDNA or gDNA.

The data were produced by immunoSEQ multiplex PCR, yet TCRdb's version contains in-frame clones alone and is incomplete. This table holds a few hundred thousand clones, 80% to 90% found once. The V gene's germline CDR1 is LNHNV and CDR2 YYDKDF (reference sequence). V dropped 0 bases and J dropped 6 bases, with 25 bases sitting between them. The CDR3 is made up of 19 amino acids. The V gene is TRBV15, the J gene TRBJ2-3; a possible D gene is TRBD2 (7 bases). The origin of this receptor is a man aged 25 to 40 who had recovered from COVID-19. The sample comprised PBMCs or T cells enriched from blood (not recorded which). The chain's CDR3 is CATSRDIWGGAASLDTQYF. In nucleotides, the CDR3 is TGTGCCACCAGCAGAGATATTTGGGGGGGGGCTGCAAGTCTGGATACGCAGTATTTT.